This T cell receptor (beta chain) was obtained from a study of glioma-infiltrating T cells after dendritic cell vaccination. Libraries were prepared by immunoSEQ multiplex PCR; TCRdb keeps only in-frame clonotypes and omits some of them. The sample shows roughly 82,000 clones, 70% to 90% of them seen only once. Source: blood, taken before dendritic cell vaccination. This TCR came from a human donor with glioblastoma.

DNA of the CDR3: TGTGCCATCAGCGACGGTAGCGGGGGCTACAATGAGCAGTTCTTC. Translating it yields CAISDGSGGYNEQFF. This chain joins TRBV10-3 and TRBJ2-1, with 9 bases matching TRBD2. This CDR3 spans 15 amino acids. The germline CDR1 and CDR2 sequences are ENHRY and SYGVKD. V was clipped by 6 bases and J by 3 bases; unmatched bases: 6.